A single sample gave rise to the 30 T cell receptor beta chains below, sequenced in a study of T-cell reconstitution after alpha-beta-depleted transplantation in children. The TCRbeta library incorporated unique molecular identifiers. TCRdb ran MiXCR on the PCR reads and lists one entry per CDR3 protein. The table records tens of thousands of distinct CDR3 sequences, 4% to 5% of them present only once. The sequenced sample was PBMCs, mostly from graft donor cells, obtained 180 days after TCRalphabeta/CD19-depleted stem cell transplant. The receptors here all came from a boy less than two years old who had a stem cell transplant for acute myeloid leukemia, so the T cells may come from the graft donor.

The sample holds many counts of this clonotype. V usage is TRBV20-1 and J usage is TRBJ1-6, with D perhaps matching TRBD1 (5 bases). There are 15 residues in the CDR3. Germline values: CDR1 DFQATT, CDR2 SNEGSKA (reference sequence). The germline V and J ends were trimmed by 1 base and 7 bases, with 14 bases remaining between them. CDR3 sequence reads: CSARGLPGGNSPLHF. The CDR3 region has the DNA TGCAGTGCTAGAGGACTCCCGGGGGGGAATTCACCCCTCCACTTT.

This clonotype was observed at least ten times. V gene TRBV6-1 combines with J gene TRBJ2-3; perhaps TRBD2 as D (5 bases). With 6 bases removed from V and 4 bases from J, the gap between germline ends came to 5 bases. Germline V CDR1 and CDR2: MNHNS, SASEGT. The CDR3 loop spans 11 amino acids. The CDR3 DNA is TGTGCCAGCAGACTAGCAGATACGCAGTATTTT. Its protein product is CASRLADTQYF.

This clonotype was recorded many times. This sequence joins TRBV12-3 or TRBV12-4 and TRBJ1-1; D possibly corresponds to TRBD1 (5 bases). Trimming removed 5 bases from V and 8 bases from J, with 18 bases in between. The CDR3 runs 14 residues. CDR3 region: CASSAHATAQEAFF. The CDR3 region has the DNA TGTGCCAGCAGTGCTCACGCGACAGCGCAAGAAGCTTTCTTT.

This clonotype was seen many times. This sequence joins TRBV3-1 and TRBJ2-5; no clear D gene. Between the trimmed V and J ends, which lost 0 bases and 5 bases, there was a span of 4 bases. Germline-derived CDR1 and CDR2 are LGHDT and YNNKEL (reference sequence). The CDR3 loop spans 12 amino acids. The CDR3 region is CASSQDLETQYF. CDR3 in DNA: TGTGCCAGCAGCCAAGATCTGGAGACCCAGTACTTC.

V and J are TRBV20-1 and TRBJ2-7; D is ambiguous. V lost 0 bases and J lost 1, with 13 bases in between. This CDR3 spans 15 amino acids. Germline V lookup: CDR1 DFQATT, CDR2 SNEGSKA (reference sequence). CDR3 bases: TGCAGTGCTAGAGATCCGGGCAGGCCATCCTACGAGCAGTACTTC. Amino acids: CSARDPGRPSYEQYF.

This clonotype was observed many times. J is TRBJ2-5 and V is TRBV12-3 or TRBV12-4; D call uncertain. V lost 11 bases and J lost 5, with 12 bases in between. The CDR3 spans 11 residues. The CDR3 region has the DNA TGTGCCTGTAGTTTGGGGGAGACCCAGTACTTC. Translated: CACSLGETQYF.

This clonotype was observed at least ten times. The rearrangement joins TRBV28 to TRBJ2-7; D is unclear. The germline CDR1 and CDR2 sequences are MDHEN and SYDVKM. V was shortened by 6 bases and J by 2 bases, with 8 bases between the two germline ends. The CDR3 runs to 12 residues. In nucleotides, the CDR3 is TGTGCCAGCAGCGCTGGACCCTACGAGCAGTACGTC. It is translated as CASSAGPYEQYV.

This clonotype has more than one count but fewer than ten. The chain recombines TRBV12-5 with TRBJ2-7; 7 bases match TRBD1. The germline V gene encodes CDR1 LGHNT and CDR2 FRNRAP. The CDR3 has 15 residues. The V and J ends lost 3 bases and 2 bases, in that order; junction bases with no gene match: 7. The DNA for the CDR3 is TGTGCTAGTGGTTTAAACGGACAGGTCCCCTACGAGCAGTACTTC. Amino acids: CASGLNGQVPYEQYF.

This clonotype appeared many times. The chain combines TRBV5-1 with TRBJ2-3; D unresolved. Germline CDR1 is SGHRS and CDR2 is YFSETQ. CDR3 length equals 14 residues. V shed 6 bases and J shed 2 bases, with 13 bases lying between them. The CDR3 loop reads CASKVLGPTDTQYF. As DNA, the CDR3 is TGCGCCAGCAAGGTTCTCGGTCCCACAGATACGCAGTATTTT.

The V gene is TRBV7-8, the J gene TRBJ2-5; D is unclear. V was shortened by 2 bases and J by 2 bases, with 12 bases between the two germline ends. The CDR3 is 15 amino acids. CDR1 SGHVS and CDR2 FQNEAQ come from the germline V gene. CDR3 nucleotides: TGTGCCAGCAGCTTAACTTGGACCCATCAAGAGACCCAGTACTTC. Residues: CASSLTWTHQETQYF.

Many counts were recorded for this clonotype. The chain has TRBV5-6 and TRBJ1-4; D might be TRBD1 (5 bases). The CDR3 is 14 amino acids. V was pared by 0 bases and J by 10 bases, with 13 bases between. CDR1 is SGHDT and CDR2 is YYEEEE in the germline V gene. The CDR3 DNA reads as TGTGCCAGCAGCTTGGGCAGGGAGAGACGAAAACTGTTTTTT. It codes for CASSLGRERRKLFF.

This clonotype occurred many times. This chain connects TRBV20-1 to TRBJ2-1, with D possibly matching TRBD1 (5 bases). The V gene lost 5 bases and the J gene lost 8 bases, with 13 bases spanning the gap. CDR1 is DFQATT and CDR2 is SNEGSKA in the germline V gene (reference sequence). The CDR3 has 12 residues. The CDR3 sequence: CSAPRGRYEQFF. The CDR3 DNA reads TGCAGTGCTCCAAGGGGCAGGTATGAGCAGTTCTTC.

This clonotype was seen many times. The chain recombines TRBV7-2 with TRBJ2-7; 12 bases fit TRBD2. With 4 bases clipped from V and 3 bases from J, the junction kept 16 bases outside the gene matches. The CDR3 spans 19 residues. Per germline, CDR1 SGHTA and CDR2 FQGNSA. CDR3 amino acids: CASSYPSGGAGSFFYEQYF. In DNA form, the CDR3 reads TGTGCCAGCAGCTACCCTAGCGGGGGGGCTGGGAGTTTTTTCTACGAGCAGTACTTC.

This clonotype was detected many times. The chain links TRBV7-2 to TRBJ2-3, with a tentative D call TRBD1 (6 bases). This CDR3 contains 16 residues. V was shortened by 1 base and J by 2 bases, with 13 bases between the two germline ends. Per the germline V gene, CDR1 is SGHTA and CDR2 is FQGNSA. DNA of the CDR3: TGTGCCAGCAGCTTAGGTCTGGGACACACCACAGATACGCAGTATTTT. Translated: CASSLGLGHTTDTQYF. Variable domain in full (rest from reference TRBV7-2 and TRBJ2-3): GAGVSQSPSNKVTEKGKDVELRCDPISGHTALYWYRQSLGQGLEFLIYFQGNSAPDKSGLPSDRFSAERTGGSVSTLTIQRTQQEDSAVYLCASSLGLGHTTDTQYFGPGTRLTVL.

This clonotype was seen repeatedly, ten times or more. The chain couples TRBV5-6 to TRBJ1-5; unclear D gene. The V and J ends lost 4 bases and 7 bases respectively, with 15 bases between them. CDR1 is SGHDT and CDR2 is YYEEEE in the germline V gene. The CDR3 spans 14 residues. The DNA of the CDR3 is TGTGCCAGCAGCCGAGAAGGGTTTGGGCAGCCCCAGCATTTT. As protein: CASSREGFGQPQHF.

Many counts were recorded for this clonotype. The chain has TRBV20-1 and TRBJ2-1, with D possibly TRBD2 on 6 matching bases. Germline assignment: CDR1 DFQATT and CDR2 SNEGSKA (reference sequence). Trimming left V 3 bases short and J 5 bases short, with 14 bases between. CDR3 size: 14 residues. The CDR3 bases are TGCAGTGCTAGGGCGTTTACTAGCCACAATGAGCAGTTCTTC. Amino acids: CSARAFTSHNEQFF.

This clonotype was seen at least ten times. The chain uses TRBV20-1 and TRBJ2-2, with D uncertain. The CDR3 sequence is 12 residues long. Deletions cut 4 bases from V and 7 bases from J, with 10 bases between. Looked up from germline, CDR1 is DFQATT and CDR2 is SNEGSKA (reference sequence). CDR3 nucleotide sequence: TGCAGTGCTACCCCGACGGACGGGGAGCTGTTTTTT. It codes for CSATPTDGELFF.

V gene TRBV6-6 combines with J gene TRBJ2-5, with 7 positions matching TRBD2. CDR3 length equals 13 residues. J gave up 7 bases and V 6 bases, and 8 bases lay outside the gene matches. The germline CDR1 and CDR2 sequences are MNHNY and SVGAGI (reference sequence). The CDR3 DNA reads as TGTGCCAGCAGACCCGACCCGGGGGGGACCCAGTACTTC. Translated: CASRPDPGGTQYF.

At least ten counts were recorded for this clonotype. The chain couples TRBV4-1 to TRBJ1-4, with D tentatively TRBD1 (5 bases). Trimming left V 8 bases short and J 6 bases short, with 13 bases between. CDR3 size: 13 residues. CDR1 is MGHRA and CDR2 is YSYEKL in the germline V gene. CDR3 in DNA: TGCGCCAGCCAAGGGGAAGGCGATGAAAAACTGTTTTTT. Protein product: CASQGEGDEKLFF.

This clonotype was counted at least ten times. The chain joins TRBV7-9 to TRBJ1-2; a possible D gene is TRBD1 (6 bases). From germline, CDR1 is SEHNR and CDR2 FQNEAQ (reference sequence). CDR3 length: 13 residues. Trimming removed 2 bases at V and 8 bases at J, with 12 bases between. CDR3 loop: CASSLTGIGGYTF. As DNA, the CDR3 is TGTGCCAGCAGCTTAACAGGGATTGGGGGCTACACCTTC.

This clonotype was counted many times. The V and J genes are TRBV4-1 and TRBJ1-3; D gene unclear. The length of the CDR3 is 15 residues. Germline V gene data show CDR1 as MGHRA and CDR2 as YSYEKL. Trimming left V 4 bases short and J 0 bases short, with 10 bases between. Here the CDR3 reads CASSRTSFSGNTIYF. The CDR3 region has the DNA TGCGCCAGCAGCCGTACCTCCTTCTCTGGAAACACCATATATTTT.

This clonotype was seen ten or more times. The junction differs from germline at one of its ends, possibly a read error. The chain carries TRBV20-1 and TRBJ1-6; 7 bases agree with TRBD1. The CDR3 has 15 amino acids. From germline, CDR1 is DFQATT and CDR2 SNEGSKA (reference sequence). As DNA, the CDR3 is TGCAGTCCTAGAGATTGGGTCAGGGGGTACTCACCCCTCCACTTT. This translates into CSPRDWVRGYSPLHF.

This clonotype was detected ten times or more. This chain joins TRBV20-1 and TRBJ2-3; either TRBD1 or TRBD2 may fit D (5 bases each). Germline CDR1 and CDR2: DFQATT and SNEGSKA (reference sequence). Trimming stripped 0 bases from V and 1 base from J, with 17 bases between. This CDR3 spans 17 amino acids. The CDR3 sequence: CSARDPTSGRRTDTQYF. Here the CDR3 DNA reads TGCAGTGCTAGAGATCCTACTTCGGGGCGGCGCACAGATACGCAGTATTTT.

This clonotype was observed many times. CDR3 sequence: CASRYPGESPEAFF. In DNA, the CDR3 is TGTGCCAGCAGGTATCCAGGGGAATCTCCTGAAGCTTTCTTT. The V and J genes are TRBV12-3 or TRBV12-4 and TRBJ1-1, with D possibly TRBD1 on 6 matching bases. V lost 6 bases and J 6 bases, leaving 17 bases between the germline ends. The CDR3 spans 14 residues.

The table lists this clonotype with many counts. The V gene is TRBV18, the J gene TRBJ1-1, with D possibly TRBD1 on 6 matching bases. Trimming shortened V by 6 bases and J by 0 bases, and 11 bases separated the two germline ends. The CDR3 is made up of 14 amino acids. CDR1 and CDR2 from the germline V gene are KGHSH and LQKENI. This chain's CDR3 is CASSGRTVNTEAFF. For the CDR3, the DNA is TGTGCCAGCTCCGGCAGGACAGTGAACACTGAAGCTTTCTTT.

This clonotype was observed many times. The rearrangement joins TRBV7-8 to TRBJ2-3; no firm D call. Germline CDR1 SGHVS, CDR2 FQNEAQ. Trimming pared 4 bases from V and 3 bases from J, leaving 11 bases between. The CDR3 loop spans 14 amino acids. The CDR3, as DNA: TGTGCCAGCAGCTCTCTCTGGATTACAGATACGCAGTATTTT. Protein sequence: CASSSLWITDTQYF.

This clonotype was seen repeatedly, ten times or more. The rearrangement uses TRBV5-1 and TRBJ2-3; D is perhaps TRBD2 (6 bases). In germline, CDR1 is SGHRS, CDR2 YFSETQ. Trimming removed 4 bases at V and 9 bases at J, with 18 bases between. This CDR3 comprises 14 residues. CDR3 sequence reads: CASSGGLGSGTQYF. The CDR3 nucleotides are TGCGCCAGCAGCGGGGGACTCGGCTCGGGGACGCAGTATTTT.

This clonotype was counted many times. DNA of the CDR3: TGCGCCAGCAGCGCCCTTGACTTGACGGGAGGTGAAAAACTGTTTTTT. Amino acid sequence: CASSALDLTGGEKLFF. This chain uses TRBV5-1 with TRBJ1-4, with D uncertain. This CDR3 has 16 amino acids. Germline V gives CDR1 SGHRS, CDR2 YFSETQ. V was cut by 4 bases and J by 7 bases, with 20 bases left in between.

This clonotype was seen at least ten times. The V call is TRBV20-1, the J call TRBJ1-6, with 7 bases that match TRBD1. The V gene end was trimmed by 3 bases and the J gene end by 3 bases; junction bases not matched to a gene: 14. CDR1 is DFQATT, CDR2 SNEGSKA, per germline (reference sequence). This CDR3 contains 18 residues. CDR3: CSASPFEGAGGYNSPLHF. CDR3 nucleotide sequence: TGCAGTGCTAGCCCCTTCGAGGGGGCAGGGGGCTATAATTCACCCCTCCACTTT.

This clonotype has a count of ten or more. The rearrangement joins TRBV4-2 to TRBJ2-2; 8 positions match TRBD1. Germline V lookup: CDR1 LGHNA, CDR2 YNFKEQ. The CDR3 spans 22 residues. V was pared by 0 bases and J by 0 bases, with 18 bases of the junction left unmatched. This CDR3 is CASSQDSVLTGQALTNTGELFF. The CDR3 nucleotides read TGTGCCAGCAGCCAAGATTCTGTTTTGACGGGACAGGCCCTGACGAACACCGGGGAGCTGTTTTTT.